This T cell receptor beta chain was retrieved from a study of blood T cell repertoires in COVID-19. Across the study: All recovered Cohort 3 donors got two negative PCRs, got clearance, or saw symptom resolution. Nucleic acid was either cDNA or gDNA, and it came from T cells, B-cell-depleted T cells, or PBMCs.

Using immunoSEQ multiplex PCR, the repertoire was profiled, and TCRdb retains in-frame clones only, with some absent. Of 150,000 to 200,000 clones listed, around 83% are singletons. CDR1 and CDR2 (germline): SGHNT, YYREEE (reference sequence). V was cut by 5 bases and J by 5 bases, with 10 bases left in between. This CDR3 is built from 12 residues. Cohort assignment relied on participant-reported clinical history. The chain joins TRBV5-4 to TRBJ1-1, with D maybe TRBD1 (6 bases). The sequenced sample consisted of PBMCs or T cells enriched from blood (not recorded which). This sequence was found in a woman aged 35 to 49 in a cohort exposed to, infected with or recovered from COVID-19 (not recorded which). The CDR3 DNA reads TGTGCCAGCAGTACACAGGGAACTGAAGCTTTCTTT. Translated: CASSTQGTEAFF.